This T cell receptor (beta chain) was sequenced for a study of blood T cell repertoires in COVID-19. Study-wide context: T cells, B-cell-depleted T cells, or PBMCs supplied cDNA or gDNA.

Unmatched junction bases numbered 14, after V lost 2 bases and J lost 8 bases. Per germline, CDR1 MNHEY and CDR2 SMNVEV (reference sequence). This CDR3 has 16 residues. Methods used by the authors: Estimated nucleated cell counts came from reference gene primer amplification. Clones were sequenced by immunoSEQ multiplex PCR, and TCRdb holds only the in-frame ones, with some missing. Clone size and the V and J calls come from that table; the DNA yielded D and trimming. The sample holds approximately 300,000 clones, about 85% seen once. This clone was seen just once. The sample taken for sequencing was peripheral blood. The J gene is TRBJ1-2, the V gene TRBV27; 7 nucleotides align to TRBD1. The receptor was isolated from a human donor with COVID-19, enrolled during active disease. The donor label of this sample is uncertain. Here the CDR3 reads CASSLRPMGQLEGYTF. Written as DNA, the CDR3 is TGTGCCAGCAGTTTAAGGCCCATGGGACAGTTGGAAGGCTACACCTTC.